This T cell receptor (beta chain) emerged from a study of T cell responses to AZD1222 COVID-19 vaccine. Study results and limitations: Sampled repertoires all dated from after the peak T cell response. Epitopes outside B.1.351 and B.1.1.7 mutated regions reportedly drew nearly half of spike TCRs. White British donors predominated, females outnumbered males, and clonal diversity was possibly underestimated.

On this clone itself: The antigen is unknown.

Assay used: immunoSEQ multiplex PCR; TCRdb lists only in-frame clones, some missing. The sample contains under 150,000 clones, around 90% of which appear only once. V lost 0 bases and J lost 7; bases outside the gene matches: 12. Germline CDR1 SGHRS, CDR2 YFSETQ. CDR3 size: 17 residues. The material was peripheral blood, obtained on day 0 of MenACWY control vaccination. V is TRBV5-1 and J is TRBJ2-7; TRBD2 matches 11 bases. The clonotype originates from an adult in good health. In nucleotides, the CDR3 is TGCGCCAGCAGCTTGGAAGGGACTAGCGGTGGACAAAGGGAGCAGTACTTC. It codes for CASSLEGTSGGQREQYF.